The T cell receptor (beta chain) described here comes from a study of breast tumors, draining lymph nodes, adjacent tissues. Study-wide results and caveats: Tumor TCR diversity was below lymph nodes but above nontumor tissue.

This clonotype was detected ten times or more. Its antigen is unknown. TCRdb reprocessed the multiplex PCR reads with MiXCR, giving one entry per CDR3 protein. The sample has 85,000 to 130,000 distinct CDR3 sequences, 21% seen once. Axillary draining lymph nodes of breast cancer patients supplied the node samples. V lost 0 bases and J 0 bases, leaving 6 bases between the germline ends. CDR3 size: 14 residues. CDR1 and CDR2 from the germline V gene are ENHRY and SYGVKD. Specimen: axillary lymph node tissue. The sequence came from a female donor with breast cancer. Some clones in this sample may be carry-over from other donors' samples. This chain links TRBV10-3 with TRBJ2-7; D remains ambiguous. The CDR3 DNA sequence: TGTGCCATCAGTGAGTCGCAGAGCTCCTACGAGCAGTACTTC. Protein product: CAISESQSSYEQYF.